This T cell receptor beta chain appears in the sequencing data of a study of T cell repertoires in cytomegalovirus infection (dated by TCRdb to the late 2010s). In the study overall: Because public TCR beta signatures pointed to carriage of CMV infection together with the matching HLA type, the HLA type of each donor mattered for the analysis. What the research found in general, with its limitations: Cumulative frequency of public TCR beta family members discriminated carriers of CMV infection plus the relevant HLA type in this cohort and an independent approximately 340-donor cohort. The ex vivo response was dominated by HLA-C-restricted CMV-specific TCR beta clonotypes, which also provided the single most frequent clonotype in two of eight donors.

In this sample, this clonotype turned up a few times. Which antigen it targets is not known. No base quality values were provided; no much bigger clone lies one nucleotide off. This sample was sequenced with an Illumina HiSeq 1500. TCRdb's own reprocessing of the public reads used fastp at Q25 and MiXCR and kept productive beta chains. Rows matching on CDR3 protein sequence are summarized as one entry with the most common DNA and genes. The table for this sample lists approximately 170,000 distinct CDR3 sequences; about 15% of them were counted only once. The ten largest clones add up to 25% to 30% of the sample. The sequenced sample consisted of PBMCs. The clonotype originates from a human donor in good health (CMV status not recorded). Some clones in this sample may be carry-over from other donors' samples.

The CDR3 sequence is CSARAGTSGRAGTDTQYF. The DNA sequence is given as TGCAGTGCTAGAGCCGGGACTAGCGGGAGAGCTGGCACAGATACGCAGTATTTT. This receptor chain uses TRBV20-1 and TRBJ2-3, with 14 bases in between that match TRBD2. Including cysteine and phenylalanine, the CDR3 has 18 amino acids. Only CDR3 DNA remains: 54 bases, in frame from the first base. The junction shows trimming of 1 base on V and 1 base on J, and the gene matches do not reach 7 bases of it. For CDR1 and CDR2, the germline V gene (reference sequence) lists DFQATT and SNEGSKA.